The 27 T cell receptor beta chains below all came from one sample that was sequenced in a study of blood T cell repertoires in COVID-19. The data were produced by immunoSEQ multiplex PCR, yet TCRdb's version contains in-frame clones alone and is incomplete. This table has about 170,000 clones, around 82% appearing once. Specimen: peripheral blood. All receptors derive from a woman in her 70s who had recovered from COVID-19.

The chain combines TRBV14 with TRBJ2-1; 14 bases line up with TRBD2. Trimming cost V 4 bases and J 6 bases; bases outside gene matches: 8. The CDR3 extends over 17 amino acids. Germline V gives CDR1 SGHDN, CDR2 FVKESK. The CDR3: CASSPTIGTSGSNEQFF. In DNA, the CDR3 is TGTGCCAGCAGCCCTACGATCGGGACTAGCGGGAGCAATGAGCAGTTCTTC.

The rearrangement joins TRBV5-1 to TRBJ1-1, with 8 bases identical to TRBD1. CDR3 length: 17 residues. Germline V gene sequence: CDR1 SGHRS, CDR2 YFSETQ. Trimming removed 0 bases from V and 6 bases from J; junction bases left unmatched: 13. In nucleotides, the CDR3 is TGCGCCAGCAGCTTGGCCAAAGGGACAGGCGTAGACCCTGAAGCTTTCTTT. Encoded protein: CASSLAKGTGVDPEAFF.

This chain joins TRBV28 and TRBJ1-5; the D gene is possibly TRBD1 (6 bases). CDR3 length equals 15 residues. Germline V gene data show CDR1 as MDHEN and CDR2 as SYDVKM. V lost 7 bases and J 9 bases, leaving 22 bases between the germline ends. For the CDR3, the DNA is TGTGCCAGCACCACAGACGGGGGGCGGGGTGGGCCCCAGCATTTT. This translates into CASTTDGGRGGPQHF. Filled out from reference TRBV28 and TRBJ1-5, the complete variable domain reads DVKVTQSSRYLVKRTGEKVFLECVQDMDHENMFWYRQDPGLGLRLIYFSYDVKMKEKGDIPEGYSVSREKKERFSLILESASTNQTSMYLCASTTDGGRGGPQHFGDGTRLSIL.

The chain is built from TRBV9 and TRBJ2-3, with 10 bases identical to TRBD2. Per the germline V gene, CDR1 is SGDLS and CDR2 is YYNGEE. The CDR3 contains 17 residues. The V gene end was trimmed by 4 bases and the J gene end by 2 bases; junction bases not matched to a gene: 10. CDR3 in amino acids: CASSPPGGLANTDTQYF. The CDR3 DNA is TGTGCCAGCAGCCCACCGGGGGGACTAGCGAACACAGATACGCAGTATTTT.

The chain combines TRBV7-2 with TRBJ1-2; D unclear. The CDR3 consists of 12 residues. Germline CDR1 reads SGHTA; CDR2 reads FQGNSA. The V and J ends lost 1 base and 9 bases respectively, with 9 bases between them. In nucleotides, the CDR3 is TGTGCCAGCAGCTTAGTCGGAGCCCGCTACACCTTC. Protein product: CASSLVGARYTF.

This clone was seen more than once but under ten times. V is TRBV5-1 and J is TRBJ2-2; D might be TRBD1 (7 bases). Germline V gene lookup returns CDR1 SGHRS and CDR2 YFSETQ. The CDR3 length is 14 residues. The V gene lost 1 base and the J gene lost 7 bases, with 11 bases spanning the gap. The CDR3 spells CASSLQGGGGELFF. In DNA, the CDR3 is TGCGCCAGCAGCTTGCAGGGGGGCGGCGGGGAGCTGTTTTTT.

The CDR3 nucleotides are TGTGCCAGCTCACTGGCGACAGGGGTCTCTGGGGCCAACGTCCTGACTTTC. Its protein is CASSLATGVSGANVLTF. This rearrangement joins TRBV18 to TRBJ2-6, with 8 bases lining up with TRBD1. The V gene's germline CDR1 is KGHSH and CDR2 LQKENI. The CDR3 spans 17 residues. V gave up 4 bases and J gave up 0 bases; unmatched junction bases: 5. Looking up the rest from reference TRBV18 and TRBJ2-6 gives the full variable domain: NAGVMQNPRHLVRRRGQEARLRCSPMKGHSHVYWYRQLPEEGLKFMVYLQKENIIDESGMPKERFSAEFPKEGPSILRIQQVVRGDSAAYFCASSLATGVSGANVLTFGAGSRLTVL.

This clone was observed a few times. J is TRBJ2-7 and V is TRBV5-1; possible D gene TRBD2, 6 bases. Per the germline V gene, CDR1 is SGHRS and CDR2 is YFSETQ. Trimming left V 4 bases short and J 4 bases short, with 21 bases between. This CDR3 has 16 residues. CDR3 nucleotides: TGCGCCAGCAGCCAGCAACCGGGAGCCGGTGGGTACGAGCAGTACTTC. Translating gives CASSQQPGAGGYEQYF.

The chain is built from TRBV18 and TRBJ2-7; the match to TRBD2 covers 9 bases. The CDR3 loop spans 15 amino acids. After removal of 2 bases from V and 2 bases from J, the junction contained 4 bases not matched to a gene. Per the germline V gene, CDR1 is KGHSH and CDR2 is LQKENI. The CDR3 DNA is TGTGCCAGCTCACCATCTAGCGGGGCCACCTACGAGCAGTACTTC. Its translation is CASSPSSGATYEQYF.

As regards this clone: The sample contains more than one DNA sequence encoding this CDR3. The V call is TRBV5-1, the J call TRBJ2-5; 7 bases fit TRBD2. CDR3 length equals 14 residues. V was clipped by 0 bases and J by 5 bases; unmatched bases: 4. Germline V gene sequence: CDR1 SGHRS, CDR2 YFSETQ. Here the CDR3 DNA reads TGCGCCAGCAGCTTGGGACTAGCTCAGGAGACCCAGTACTTC. Amino acids: CASSLGLAQETQYF. Using reference TRBV5-1 and TRBJ2-5 for the parts outside the CDR3, the full variable domain is KAGVTQTPRYLIKTRGQQVTLSCSPISGHRSVSWYQQTPGQGLQFLFEYFSETQRNKGNFPGRFSGRQFSNSRSEMNVSTLELGDSALYLCASSLGLAQETQYFGPGTRLLVL.

This rearrangement joins TRBV7-3 to TRBJ2-3; 11 bases agree with TRBD2. The V segment lost 5 bases and the J segment 4 bases; nucleotides outside the gene matches: 5. Germline CDR1 reads SGHTA; CDR2 reads FQGTGA. The CDR3 has 15 amino acids. DNA for the CDR3: TGTGCCAGCAGCACCTTAGCGGGAGGGTCAGATACGCAGTATTTT. Protein sequence: CASSTLAGGSDTQYF.

The CDR3 DNA reads as TGTGCCAGCAGCTTGGGGGGCTCAAGGAGCTCCTACGAGCAGTACTTC. The encoded protein is CASSLGGSRSSYEQYF. The chain carries TRBV5-4 and TRBJ2-7, with a tentative D call TRBD1 (5 bases). Trimming removed 0 bases from V and 0 bases from J, with 13 bases in between. CDR3 length: 16 amino acids. The germline V gene has CDR1 SGHNT and CDR2 YYREEE (reference sequence).

The chain couples TRBV18 to TRBJ2-7, with 7 nucleotides matching TRBD2. V lost 6 bases and J lost 6; bases outside the gene matches: 8. This CDR3 contains 13 residues. Germline CDR1 and CDR2: KGHSH and LQKENI. DNA of the CDR3: TGTGCCAGCTCCCCCGGACTAGTTGGCGAGCAGTACTTC. This codes for CASSPGLVGEQYF.

DNA for the CDR3: TGTGCCAGCAGCCCAGGGGTAACGGGCGGGGAGCTGTTTTTT. Translated: CASSPGVTGGELFF. The chain uses TRBV11-2 and TRBJ2-2; perhaps TRBD1 as D (6 bases). CDR1 and CDR2 (germline): SGHAT, FQNNGV. CDR3 length: 14 residues. V lost 5 bases to trimming and J lost 7 bases, with 14 bases between them.

The rearrangement joins TRBV10-3 to TRBJ2-1; possibly TRBD2 for D (5 bases). Trimming took off 0 bases at V and 0 bases at J, with 6 bases between the two ends. The CDR3 covers 15 residues. Germline-derived CDR1 and CDR2 are ENHRY and SYGVKD. CDR3 sequence: CAISESRGSYNEQFF. The CDR3 DNA is TGTGCCATCAGTGAGTCCCGGGGCTCCTACAATGAGCAGTTCTTC.

The chain couples TRBV19 to TRBJ2-3; D might be TRBD1 (6 bases). The CDR3 length is 16 residues. The V and J ends lost 7 bases and 4 bases respectively, with 21 bases between them. Germline CDR1 and CDR2: LNHDA and SQIVND (reference sequence). The CDR3 nucleotides read TGTGCCAGTAAACGGCTATTGGGGGCCCACGCAGATACGCAGTATTTT. Encoded protein: CASKRLLGAHADTQYF.

This sequence joins TRBV5-6 and TRBJ2-1, with 7 nucleotides matching TRBD1. V lost 1 base to trimming and J lost 4 bases; unmatched junction nucleotides: 8. The CDR3 spans 16 residues. Germline CDR1 is SGHDT and CDR2 is YYEEEE. CDR3 DNA: TGTGCCAGCAGCTTGAGGGGGCCTGAAAGGTACAATGAGCAGTTCTTC. Its translation is CASSLRGPERYNEQFF.

This clone was observed a handful of times. This chain connects TRBV19 to TRBJ1-1; the D gene is possibly TRBD1 (6 bases). The germline gives CDR1 LNHDA, CDR2 SQIVND (reference sequence). The CDR3 has 14 residues. V was cut by 5 bases and J by 2 bases, with 12 bases left in between. The CDR3 reads CASSPGGLNTEAFF. The CDR3 bases are TGTGCCAGTAGTCCGGGGGGGCTCAACACTGAAGCTTTCTTT.

Remarks on this clone: The same CDR3 is also encoded by other DNA sequences in this sample. The V gene is TRBV12-3 or TRBV12-4, the J gene TRBJ1-1; D is possibly TRBD1 (6 bases). Trimming stripped 5 bases from V and 3 bases from J, with 10 bases between. This CDR3 is 13 amino acids long. The CDR3 DNA is TGTGCCAGCAGTCTGACAGGATACACTGAAGCTTTCTTT. Translating it yields CASSLTGYTEAFF.

CDR3 residues: CASTRGLREYTGELFF. The CDR3 DNA reads TGTGCCAGCACCCGGGGGCTGCGGGAGTACACCGGGGAGCTGTTTTTT. The V and J genes are TRBV5-5 and TRBJ2-2, with D possibly being TRBD2 (7 bases). The V end was cut by 6 bases, the J end by 3 bases, with 18 bases between. Germline loops: CDR1 SGHKS, CDR2 YYEKEE (reference sequence). The CDR3 loop spans 16 amino acids.

The CDR3 coding sequence is TGTGCCAGCAGCTTGGGGGGACAGATTAAAGCTAACTATGGCTACACCTTC. Encoded protein: CASSLGGQIKANYGYTF. V gene TRBV5-6 combines with J gene TRBJ1-2; TRBD1 aligns across 7 bases. Germline loops: CDR1 SGHDT, CDR2 YYEEEE. There are 17 residues in the CDR3. The J segment lost 0 bases and the V segment lost 0 bases, leaving 8 bases of the junction unmatched. Combining the CDR3 with reference TRBV5-6 and TRBJ1-2 gives the whole variable domain DAGVTQSPTHLIKTRGQQVTLRCSPKSGHDTVSWYQQALGQGPQFIFQYYEEEERQRGNFPDRFSGHQFPNYSSELNVNALLLGDSALYLCASSLGGQIKANYGYTFGSGTRLTVV.

The chain is built from TRBV28 and TRBJ2-1; tentative D call: TRBD2 (5 bases). The CDR3 length is 12 residues. Trimming took 6 bases from V and 8 from J, leaving 11 bases between them. The germline V gene encodes CDR1 MDHEN and CDR2 SYDVKM. The CDR3 nucleotides read TGTGCCAGCAGCCCGGGAATGCATGAGCAGTTCTTC. This codes for CASSPGMHEQFF.

The chain has TRBV7-2 and TRBJ2-7; 8 bases are a match to TRBD1. Germline values: CDR1 SGHTA, CDR2 FQGNSA. Losses at the gene ends were 1 base for V and 2 bases for J; bases not matched to a gene: 4. The CDR3 is made up of 15 amino acids. Written as DNA, the CDR3 is TGTGCCAGCAGCTTAGGCTGGACAGGGACCTACGAGCAGTACTTC. This translates into CASSLGWTGTYEQYF.

The CDR3 is CASSPGLAGRKETQYF. Written as DNA, the CDR3 is TGTGCCAGCAGCCCAGGACTAGCGGGGCGCAAAGAGACCCAGTACTTC. This rearrangement joins TRBV11-3 to TRBJ2-5; 12 nucleotides agree with TRBD2. The CDR3 is made up of 16 amino acids. V shed 5 bases, J shed 3 bases, and the junction held 7 bases outside the gene matches. The germline CDR1 and CDR2 sequences are SGHNT and YENEEA.

The chain couples TRBV6-2 or TRBV6-3 to TRBJ1-1; weak D call: TRBD1 (6 bases). From germline, CDR1 is MNHEY and CDR2 SVGEGT. The CDR3 is made up of 14 amino acids. Trimming shortened V by 5 bases and J by 2 bases, and 12 bases separated the two germline ends. The CDR3 DNA reads TGTGCCAGCAGTAGGGACACCTATAACACTGAAGCTTTCTTT. Translated, it gives CASSRDTYNTEAFF.

J is TRBJ1-1 and V is TRBV4-1; a possible D gene is TRBD1 (6 bases). Germline CDR1 MGHRA, CDR2 YSYEKL. The length of the CDR3 is 14 residues. The V and J ends lost 2 bases and 6 bases respectively, with 13 bases between them. CDR3 DNA sequence: TGCGCCAGCAGCCAACGGACAGCTTTCCCTGAAGCTTTCTTT. Its protein is CASSQRTAFPEAFF.

V is TRBV5-4 and J is TRBJ2-7; 10 positions agree with TRBD2. Per germline, CDR1 SGHNT and CDR2 YYREEE (reference sequence). Trimming took 4 bases from V and 7 from J; bases not matched to a gene: 5. The CDR3 is 13 amino acids. The CDR3 DNA follows: TGTGCCAGCAGCCCAGCGGGAGGGGGGGAGCAGTACTTC. Its protein is CASSPAGGGEQYF.